A single sample gave rise to the 31 T cell receptor beta chains below, sequenced in a study of shared clonotypes between healthy human individuals (dated by TCRdb to 2019 to 2021). Library preparation used the immunoSEQ multiplex PCR assay. The immuneACCESS repertoire file appears here via TCRdb, limited to in-frame rearrangements. These files lack a portion of the clones; in checked studies, under half of the deficit traces to unresolved V genes, and the cause of the others is not known. The sample has around 2,000,000 clones on record, 85% to 95% of them singletons. The ten largest clones represent 1.5% to 2% of the sample. CD8 naive samples were obtained by positive selection for CCR7 among CD45RO-negative cells, yielding a CD45RA+CCR7+ population from which TemRA cells were excluded. The sample comprised naive CD8+ T cells from PBMCs. The cell subset or site label here, explained by the study, means: CD45RA+CCR7+. The receptors were sampled from a man between 18 and 29 years old in good health. Some clones in this sample may be carry-over from other donors' samples.

The genes are TRBV9 and TRBJ1-3; D is possibly TRBD1 (5 bases). The V end lost 0 bases, the J end lost 0 bases, and 10 bases lay between the germline ends. The CDR3 covers 16 residues. Germline V gene data show CDR1 as SGDLS and CDR2 as YYNGEE. CDR3 nucleotides: TGTGCCAGCAGCGTAGGGACCAGGGCCTCTGGAAACACCATATATTTT. Translation: CASSVGTRASGNTIYF.

This chain uses TRBV9 with TRBJ1-4; D perhaps matches TRBD1 (6 bases). V shed 4 bases and J shed 5 bases, with 12 bases lying between them. This CDR3 spans 14 amino acids. Germline V lookup: CDR1 SGDLS, CDR2 YYNGEE. The CDR3, as DNA: TGTGCCAGCAGCCTCGGCAGGGGCAATGAAAAACTGTTTTTT. Residues: CASSLGRGNEKLFF.

This chain joins TRBV30 and TRBJ1-1, with no clear D. This CDR3 has 13 amino acids. The germline V gene encodes CDR1 GTSNPN and CDR2 SVGIG (reference sequence). Trimming removed 4 bases at V and 6 bases at J, with 15 bases between. In DNA, the CDR3 is TGTGCCTGGAACCTTGTAGTAGAGGCTGAAGCTTTCTTT. This encodes CAWNLVVEAEAFF.

The V call is TRBV6-6, the J call TRBJ1-5; no definite D call. The V end was cut by 2 bases, the J end by 3 bases, with 8 bases between. The CDR3 covers 14 residues. CDR1 and CDR2 (germline): MNHNY, SVGAGI (reference sequence). The CDR3 reads CASSYGGYNQPQHF. CDR3 DNA: TGTGCCAGCAGTTACGGAGGGTACAATCAGCCCCAGCATTTT.

The chain combines TRBV7-8 with TRBJ1-1; maybe TRBD1 (6 bases). CDR3 length: 15 amino acids. Trimming took off 1 base at V and 0 bases at J, with 9 bases between the two ends. Germline lookup yields CDR1 SGHVS and CDR2 FQNEAQ. CDR3 coding DNA: TGTGCCAGCAGCTTAGTCCAGGGGATGAACACTGAAGCTTTCTTT. Translation gives CASSLVQGMNTEAFF.

The chain recombines TRBV19 with TRBJ1-2; D remains ambiguous. The CDR3 runs to 11 residues. CDR1 is LNHDA, CDR2 SQIVND, per germline (reference sequence). Trimming cost V 4 bases and J 7 bases, with 7 bases left between them. The CDR3 DNA reads as TGTGCCAGTAGTAGAGGAGTTGGCTACACCTTC. It specifies CASSRGVGYTF.

The chain joins TRBV2 to TRBJ1-4; no reliable D call. Germline lookup yields CDR1 SNHLY and CDR2 FYNNEI. V was cut by 8 bases and J by 0 bases, with 13 bases left in between. The CDR3 spans 15 residues. The CDR3 region is CASASGAATNEKLFF. CDR3 nucleotide sequence: TGTGCCAGCGCCTCCGGCGCGGCAACTAATGAAAAACTGTTTTTT.

On this clone: This specimen includes other DNA sequences encoding the same CDR3. The rearrangement joins TRBV7-3 to TRBJ2-2; D unclear. Germline V gene lookup returns CDR1 SGHTA and CDR2 FQGTGA. V was shortened by 6 bases and J by 1 base, with 9 bases between the two germline ends. There are 14 residues in the CDR3. CDR3 in amino acids: CASSLVGNTGELFF. CDR3 DNA: TGTGCCAGCAGTCTCGTCGGGAACACCGGGGAGCTGTTTTTT.

This chain connects TRBV19 to TRBJ2-6, with D hard to call. Trimming stripped 3 bases from V and 0 bases from J, with 6 bases between. Germline V lookup: CDR1 LNHDA, CDR2 SQIVND (reference sequence). CDR3 length: 15 residues. CDR3 sequence reads: CASSMIPSGANVLTF. DNA for the CDR3: TGTGCCAGTAGTATGATTCCCTCTGGGGCCAACGTCCTGACTTTC.

Here the CDR3 reads CASSLGLAAMNTGELFF. CDR3 nucleotide sequence: TGTGCCAGCAGTTTAGGACTAGCGGCGATGAACACCGGGGAGCTGTTTTTT. The gene calls are TRBV28 and TRBJ2-2; TRBD2 aligns across 10 bases. Unmatched junction bases numbered 4, after V lost 2 bases and J lost 1 base. The CDR3 has 17 residues. Looked up from germline, CDR1 is MDHEN and CDR2 is SYDVKM.

The chain employs TRBV5-1 and TRBJ2-2; no definite D call. This CDR3 is built from 17 residues. V shed 6 bases and J shed 3 bases, with 21 bases lying between them. Germline CDR1 and CDR2: SGHRS and YFSETQ. In nucleotides, the CDR3 is TGCGCCAGCACCCTTGGGATTGGCGGCTTTGACACCGGGGAGCTGTTTTTT. This translates into CASTLGIGGFDTGELFF. Variable domain in full (rest from reference TRBV5-1 and TRBJ2-2): KAGVTQTPRYLIKTRGQQVTLSCSPISGHRSVSWYQQTPGQGLQFLFEYFSETQRNKGNFPGRFSGRQFSNSRSEMNVSTLELGDSALYLCASTLGIGGFDTGELFFGEGSRLTVL.

The CDR3 spells CASIPGARYYGYTF. The CDR3 DNA reads TGTGCCAGCATCCCGGGAGCCCGCTACTATGGCTACACCTTC. V gene TRBV2 combines with J gene TRBJ1-2; D not resolved. The V and J ends lost 7 bases and 3 bases respectively, with 15 bases between them. The CDR3 has 14 residues. The germline V gene has CDR1 SNHLY and CDR2 FYNNEI.

The chain carries TRBV10-3 and TRBJ2-7; 12 bases match TRBD2. The CDR3 runs 16 residues. Trimming removed 6 bases from V and 4 bases from J; junction bases left unmatched: 10. Germline CDR1 ENHRY, CDR2 SYGVKD. The CDR3 DNA follows: TGTGCCATCAGCCGACTAGCGGGAGATAGTGTGTACGAGCAGTACTTC. Amino acid sequence: CAISRLAGDSVYEQYF.

The chain uses TRBV9 and TRBJ2-7; tentative D call: TRBD2 (6 bases). Germline values: CDR1 SGDLS, CDR2 YYNGEE. The CDR3 runs to 15 residues. The ends were cut back, 3 bases at V and 0 bases at J, with 13 bases in the middle. The CDR3 bases are TGTGCCAGCAGCGCGGGACTTGAGACCTCCTACGAGCAGTACTTC. It translates to CASSAGLETSYEQYF.

The chain uses TRBV9 and TRBJ2-5, with 7 bases that match TRBD1. J gave up 3 bases and V 3 bases, and 14 bases lay outside the gene matches. CDR1 and CDR2 from the germline V gene are SGDLS and YYNGEE. The CDR3 is 17 amino acids. CDR3 nucleotide sequence: TGTGCCAGCAGCGCTTCTCACTTAGGGGGCGTCGAAGAGACCCAGTACTTC. This codes for CASSASHLGGVEETQYF.

As concerns this clone: The sample contains more than one DNA sequence encoding this CDR3. V and J are TRBV4-1 and TRBJ2-7; 8 bases match TRBD2. This CDR3 is 15 amino acids long. V dropped 3 bases and J dropped 2; count of bases not matched to a gene: 6. The germline V gene has CDR1 MGHRA and CDR2 YSYEKL. The CDR3 loop is CASSQETSGTYEQYF. In DNA form, the CDR3 reads TGCGCCAGCAGCCAGGAAACTAGCGGAACCTACGAGCAGTACTTC.

CDR3 in DNA: TGTGCCAGCAGCTACGGCCCTGATGAGACTAGCGCTGGTGAGCAGTTCTTC. Translated, it gives CASSYGPDETSAGEQFF. The chain links TRBV11-2 to TRBJ2-1; 8 bases align to TRBD2. After removal of 4 bases from V and 9 bases from J, the junction contained 17 bases not matched to a gene. From germline, CDR1 is SGHAT and CDR2 FQNNGV. The CDR3 covers 17 residues.

The V call is TRBV2, the J call TRBJ1-4; unclear D gene. Trimming removed 6 bases at V and 0 bases at J, with 11 bases between. Germline CDR1 SNHLY, CDR2 FYNNEI. The CDR3 is made up of 15 amino acids. The CDR3 sequence: CASRGFDPTNEKLFF. The CDR3 DNA reads TGTGCCAGCAGGGGATTTGACCCAACTAATGAAAAACTGTTTTTT.

The rearrangement joins TRBV7-3 to TRBJ1-5; D might be TRBD1 (5 bases). The V and J ends lost 5 bases and 0 bases respectively, with 17 bases between them. The V gene's germline CDR1 is SGHTA and CDR2 FQGTGA. The length of the CDR3 is 17 residues. The CDR3 DNA reads as TGTGCCAGCAGCGTTAAATCGGGGGTGTATAGCAATCAGCCCCAGCATTTT. Protein sequence: CASSVKSGVYSNQPQHF.

The V call is TRBV19, the J call TRBJ1-1; tentatively, D is TRBD1 (5 bases). V lost 1 base and J lost 3, with 18 bases in between. This CDR3 spans 17 amino acids. Germline CDR1 is LNHDA and CDR2 is SQIVND (reference sequence). CDR3 sequence reads: CASSIASISRVDTEAFF. The CDR3 coding sequence is TGTGCCAGTAGTATAGCCTCAATTTCCAGGGTGGACACTGAAGCTTTCTTT.

The chain carries TRBV18 and TRBJ1-5; D is possibly TRBD1 (6 bases). The germline gives CDR1 KGHSH, CDR2 LQKENI. The CDR3 extends over 15 amino acids. The V end was cut by 3 bases, the J end by 6 bases, with 15 bases between. CDR3 in DNA: TGTGCCAGCTCACCGGGACCAGGGGCGAGTCAGCCCCAGCATTTT. Protein: CASSPGPGASQPQHF. The variable domain in full, completed from reference TRBV18 and TRBJ1-5, reads NAGVMQNPRHLVRRRGQEARLRCSPMKGHSHVYWYRQLPEEGLKFMVYLQKENIIDESGMPKERFSAEFPKEGPSILRIQQVVRGDSAAYFCASSPGPGASQPQHFGDGTRLSIL.

For the CDR3, the DNA is TGTGCCACCAGCGCCTACTCGACAGAAAGCAATCAGCCCCAGCATTTT. Residues: CATSAYSTESNQPQHF. J is TRBJ1-5 and V is TRBV15, with a possible D match to TRBD1 (5 bases). Trimming removed 5 bases at V and 1 base at J, with 15 bases between. CDR1 and CDR2 from the germline V gene are LNHNV and YYDKDF (reference sequence). The CDR3 extends over 16 amino acids.

The gene calls are TRBV4-1 and TRBJ2-1; TRBD2 matches 7 bases. The CDR3 covers 16 residues. Germline trimming cut 0 bases from V and 5 bases from J; bases unmatched to any gene: 7. Germline V lookup: CDR1 MGHRA, CDR2 YSYEKL. The CDR3 here is CASSQDPGLGHNEQFF. Written as DNA, the CDR3 is TGCGCCAGCAGCCAAGATCCAGGACTAGGGCACAATGAGCAGTTCTTC.

The chain joins TRBV28 to TRBJ2-7; D unresolved. CDR3 length equals 12 residues. Trimming took 9 bases from V and 2 from J, leaving 11 bases between them. From germline, CDR1 is MDHEN and CDR2 SYDVKM. This chain's CDR3 is CASRTQTYEQYF. In DNA form, the CDR3 reads TGTGCCAGTCGTACTCAGACCTACGAGCAGTACTTC.

The genes are TRBV27 and TRBJ2-1; the D gene is possibly TRBD2 (6 bases). With 4 bases removed from V and 9 bases from J, the gap between germline ends came to 13 bases. The CDR3 length is 13 residues. Germline V gives CDR1 MNHEY, CDR2 SMNVEV (reference sequence). DNA for the CDR3: TGTGCCAGCAGTTCGGTTTCCGGGGGTGAGCAGTTCTTC. As protein: CASSSVSGGEQFF.

The chain combines TRBV7-8 with TRBJ1-1; 9 positions agree with TRBD1. V gave up 5 bases and J gave up 7 bases; unmatched junction bases: 17. The CDR3 is 17 residues long. Germline loops: CDR1 SGHVS, CDR2 FQNEAQ. CDR3 bases: TGTGCCAGCAGCGTCCTAGCGGGACAGGGACCTAACGATGAAGCTTTCTTT. Its translation is CASSVLAGQGPNDEAFF.

The rearrangement links TRBV27 to TRBJ2-2; 10 bases agree with TRBD2. The CDR3 is 17 amino acids. Germline loops: CDR1 MNHEY, CDR2 SMNVEV (reference sequence). V trimming: 2 bases; J trimming: 4 bases; junction bases outside the gene matches: 7. In nucleotides, the CDR3 is TGTGCCAGCAGTTTAAGGGGTCTAGCGGGAGTCACCGGGGAGCTGTTTTTT. Residues: CASSLRGLAGVTGELFF.

V is TRBV27 and J is TRBJ2-7, with D tentatively TRBD2 (5 bases). This CDR3 has 16 amino acids. The V gene's germline CDR1 is MNHEY and CDR2 SMNVEV (reference sequence). V was pared by 0 bases and J by 7 bases, with 19 bases between. CDR3 amino acids: CASSLSSSLPGGEQYF. DNA for the CDR3: TGTGCCAGCAGTTTATCGTCAAGCCTACCAGGCGGGGAGCAGTACTTC.

This clone was counted only a few times. V is TRBV2 and J is TRBJ2-7; 9 bases fit TRBD1. Germline-derived CDR1 and CDR2 are SNHLY and FYNNEI. The CDR3 totals 13 residues. The junction had 7 bases not matched to a gene; V was cut back by 11 bases and J by 2 bases. The CDR3 here is CAGRGQGAYEQYF. The CDR3 DNA reads as TGTGCCGGGCGGGGACAGGGAGCCTACGAGCAGTACTTC.

The CDR3 protein is CASSKTGGRFGETQYF. For the CDR3, the DNA is TGTGCCAGCAGCAAAACAGGGGGCCGCTTTGGAGAGACCCAGTACTTC. This chain links TRBV7-2 with TRBJ2-5; 9 bases align to TRBD1. After removal of 5 bases from V and 4 bases from J, the junction contained 11 bases not matched to a gene. CDR1 and CDR2 from the germline V gene are SGHTA and FQGNSA. The CDR3 is made up of 16 amino acids. The whole variable domain, remainder taken from reference TRBV7-2 and TRBJ2-5, is GAGVSQSPSNKVTEKGKDVELRCDPISGHTALYWYRQSLGQGLEFLIYFQGNSAPDKSGLPSDRFSAERTGGSVSTLTIQRTQQEDSAVYLCASSKTGGRFGETQYFGPGTRLLVL.

The genes are TRBV27 and TRBJ1-3, with D possibly TRBD1 on 5 matching bases. Germline values: CDR1 MNHEY, CDR2 SMNVEV (reference sequence). Trimming took 5 bases from V and 0 from J, leaving 14 bases between them. This CDR3 region has 16 residues. The CDR3 sequence is CASSTLGRNSGNTIYF. CDR3 DNA sequence: TGTGCCAGCAGTACCCTGGGACGGAACTCTGGAAACACCATATATTTT.